Below, 22 T cell receptor beta chains from the same sample are listed, as sequenced in a study of blood T cell repertoires in COVID-19. TCRdb's table, derived via immunoSEQ multiplex PCR, lists solely in-frame clones and lacks some. Of around 130,000 clones listed, roughly 85% are singletons. Sequences were obtained from peripheral blood. These TCRs come from a man aged 45 to 65 with acute or convalescent COVID-19.

The V and J genes are TRBV30 and TRBJ1-5; possibly TRBD1 for D (5 bases). CDR1 and CDR2 (germline): GTSNPN, SVGIG (reference sequence). The germline V and J ends were trimmed by 8 bases and 7 bases, with 15 bases remaining between them. The CDR3 is 12 amino acids. CDR3 DNA sequence: TGTGCCGGGGAGGTCGGGGGACAGCCCCAGCATTTT. Translating gives CAGEVGGQPQHF.

The rearrangement links TRBV9 to TRBJ2-7, with a weak D call TRBD1 (6 bases). The CDR3 extends over 14 amino acids. CDR1 and CDR2 (germline): SGDLS, YYNGEE. V was clipped by 3 bases and J by 2 bases, with 12 bases between them. CDR3 loop: CASSEADRPYEQYF. The CDR3 bases are TGTGCCAGCAGCGAGGCGGACAGACCCTACGAGCAGTACTTC.

This chain uses TRBV6-5 with TRBJ2-1; D uncertain. The CDR3 runs to 15 residues. Trimming stripped 0 bases from V and 0 bases from J, with 6 bases between. Germline CDR1 and CDR2: MNHEY and SVGAGI. The CDR3 coding sequence is TGTGCCAGCAGTTACTCTAGGAGCTCCTACAATGAGCAGTTCTTC. The encoded protein is CASSYSRSSYNEQFF.

The J gene is TRBJ2-1, the V gene TRBV7-6, with 7 bases that match TRBD1. CDR3 length equals 17 residues. V was clipped by 5 bases and J by 6 bases; unmatched bases: 16. In germline, CDR1 is SGHVS, CDR2 FNYEAQ. The CDR3 nucleotides read TGTGCCAGCAGCCACACATTCCGACAGGGAGCCCTCAATGAGCAGTTCTTC. Protein product: CASSHTFRQGALNEQFF.

The rearrangement links TRBV19 to TRBJ2-1, with D possibly matching TRBD2 (5 bases). The CDR3 length is 12 residues. Germline V gene sequence: CDR1 LNHDA, CDR2 SQIVND (reference sequence). V was trimmed by 6 bases and J by 10 bases, leaving 13 bases between them. CDR3 nucleotide sequence: TGTGCCAGTAGGAAGCGGTTATCGGAGCAGTTCTTC. Its translation: CASRKRLSEQFF.

The chain carries TRBV3-1 (or the pseudogene TRBV3-2) and TRBJ1-5; TRBD1 aligns across 11 bases. With 0 bases clipped from V and 4 bases from J, the junction kept 2 bases outside the gene matches. Looked up from germline, CDR1 is LGHDT and CDR2 is YNNKEL (reference sequence). This CDR3 comprises 16 residues. The CDR3 coding sequence is TGTGCCAGCAGCCAAGATGGGACAGGGGGAAATCAGCCCCAGCATTTT. It specifies CASSQDGTGGNQPQHF.

This clone was found once. This rearrangement joins TRBV7-6 to TRBJ1-5; 8 nucleotides line up with TRBD1. From germline, CDR1 is SGHVS and CDR2 FNYEAQ. This CDR3 has 16 amino acids. J was trimmed by 4 bases and V by 1 base; bases with no gene match: 6. In DNA, the CDR3 is TGTGCCAGCAGCTTAGGTGGACAGGGTGTGAATCAGCCCCAGCATTTT. Encoded protein: CASSLGGQGVNQPQHF.

Only one count was recorded for this clone. V and J are TRBV29-1 and TRBJ2-7; 7 bases are a match to TRBD2. Looked up from germline, CDR1 is SQVTM and CDR2 is ANQGSEA. V shed 4 bases and J 1 base; nucleotides not matched to a gene: 7. CDR3 length: 14 residues. In DNA form, the CDR3 reads TGCAGCGTTGTCTCAGGACTAGTATCCTACGAGCAGTACTTC. Translated, it gives CSVVSGLVSYEQYF.

The V and J genes are TRBV19 and TRBJ2-5; D possibly corresponds to TRBD2 (5 bases). The germline gives CDR1 LNHDA, CDR2 SQIVND (reference sequence). The V and J ends lost 0 bases and 4 bases respectively, with 6 bases between them. CDR3 length: 13 residues. The CDR3, as DNA: TGTGCCAGTAGTATAGAGGCGGGAGAGACCCAGTACTTC. Amino acid sequence: CASSIEAGETQYF.

The V and J genes are TRBV9 and TRBJ2-2; tentatively, D is TRBD1 (5 bases). Germline V gives CDR1 SGDLS, CDR2 YYNGEE. The CDR3 has 14 amino acids. V shed 3 bases and J shed 5 bases, with 11 bases lying between them. The CDR3 DNA follows: TGTGCCAGCAGCGCGATAACAGGTACCGGGGAGCTGTTTTTT. It encodes CASSAITGTGELFF. Variable domain in full (rest from reference TRBV9 and TRBJ2-2): DSGVTQTPKHLITATGQRVTLRCSPRSGDLSVYWYQQSLDQGLQFLIQYYNGEERAKGNILERFSAQQFPDLHSELNLSSLELGDSALYFCASSAITGTGELFFGEGSRLTVL.

The chain uses TRBV11-2 and TRBJ1-5; no clear D. V was trimmed by 1 base and J by 4 bases, leaving 11 bases between them. Germline V gene sequence: CDR1 SGHAT, CDR2 FQNNGV. The CDR3 has 15 amino acids. The CDR3 coding sequence is TGTGCCAGCAGCTTAGGACGGGGAGGTAATCAGCCCCAGCATTTT. Translated, it gives CASSLGRGGNQPQHF. Full variable domain (outside the CDR3, taken from reference TRBV11-2 and TRBJ1-5): EAGVAQSPRYKIIEKRQSVAFWCNPISGHATLYWYQQILGQGPKLLIQFQNNGVVDDSQLPKDRFSAERLKGVDSTLKIQPAKLEDSAVYLCASSLGRGGNQPQHFGDGTRLSIL.

This sequence joins TRBV18 and TRBJ1-4, with 10 positions matching TRBD1. The germline CDR1 and CDR2 sequences are KGHSH and LQKENI. The CDR3 spans 16 residues. Germline trimming cut 0 bases from V and 5 bases from J; bases unmatched to any gene: 3. The CDR3 loop reads CASSPPGTGANEKLFF. As DNA, the CDR3 is TGTGCCAGCTCACCACCCGGGACAGGGGCGAATGAAAAACTGTTTTTT.

This CDR3 reads CASSSGQGRSPLHF. In DNA form, the CDR3 reads TGTGCCAGCAGTTCGGGACAGGGACGCTCACCCCTCCACTTT. V usage is TRBV6-5 and J usage is TRBJ1-6; 9 nucleotides align to TRBD1. The J segment lost 10 bases and the V segment lost 4 bases, leaving 5 bases of the junction unmatched. The germline gives CDR1 MNHEY, CDR2 SVGAGI. This CDR3 is 14 amino acids long.

This clone was detected a few times. The chain links TRBV30 to TRBJ1-1, with 7 bases fitting TRBD1. Unmatched junction bases numbered 5, after V lost 1 base and J lost 6 bases. Germline loops: CDR1 GTSNPN, CDR2 SVGIG (reference sequence). This CDR3 spans 13 amino acids. The CDR3 DNA sequence: TGTGCCTGGAGTGGGACAGGCTCGGCTGAAGCTTTCTTT. Translating it yields CAWSGTGSAEAFF.

This clone was found once. The chain has TRBV19 and TRBJ2-6; no clear D gene. The CDR3 extends over 16 amino acids. Trimming took 4 bases from V and 0 from J, leaving 10 bases between them. Per germline, CDR1 LNHDA and CDR2 SQIVND (reference sequence). CDR3 sequence: CASSRAGLSGANVLTF. As DNA, the CDR3 is TGTGCCAGTAGTAGGGCAGGCCTCTCTGGGGCCAACGTCCTGACTTTC.

This rearrangement joins TRBV5-1 to TRBJ1-1, with unresolved D. CDR1 is SGHRS and CDR2 is YFSETQ in the germline V gene. Trimming took 5 bases from V and 3 from J, leaving 17 bases between them. The CDR3 covers 15 residues. The CDR3 coding sequence is TGCGCCAGCAGTAAAGGCTCGGAGCGTGACACTGAAGCTTTCTTT. Amino acid sequence: CASSKGSERDTEAFF.

V gene TRBV7-3 combines with J gene TRBJ2-1; TRBD2 matches at 8 bases. Trimming took 5 bases from V and 8 from J; bases not matched to a gene: 5. The CDR3 has 13 residues. Germline values: CDR1 SGHTA, CDR2 FQGTGA. The CDR3 here is CASSMTSVHEQFF. The CDR3 nucleotides are TGTGCCAGCAGCATGACTAGCGTTCATGAGCAGTTCTTC.

This chain links TRBV2 with TRBJ2-7; 9 bases are a match to TRBD2. Germline CDR1 reads SNHLY; CDR2 reads FYNNEI. The junction had 5 bases not matched to a gene; V was cut back by 7 bases and J by 4 bases. This CDR3 has 13 amino acids. CDR3 sequence reads: CASTSGEVYEQYF. The DNA for the CDR3 is TGTGCCAGCACTAGCGGGGAGGTGTACGAGCAGTACTTC.

This rearrangement joins TRBV3-1 (or the pseudogene TRBV3-2) to TRBJ1-3, with TRBD1 matching 8 bases. The CDR3 length is 17 residues. V gave up 0 bases and J gave up 4 bases; unmatched junction bases: 8. Germline CDR1 is LGHDT and CDR2 is YNNKEL (reference sequence). This chain's CDR3 is CASSQDPDRGGGNTIYF. As DNA, the CDR3 is TGTGCCAGCAGCCAAGATCCTGACAGGGGAGGAGGAAACACCATATATTTT.

The V and J genes are TRBV5-1 and TRBJ2-5; the match to TRBD1 covers 8 bases. Unmatched junction bases numbered 5, after V lost 0 bases and J lost 4 bases. Germline loops: CDR1 SGHRS, CDR2 YFSETQ. The CDR3 covers 15 residues. The CDR3 sequence: CASSLGQGMGETQYF. In nucleotides, the CDR3 is TGCGCCAGCAGCTTGGGACAGGGGATGGGAGAGACCCAGTACTTC. Full variable domain (outside the CDR3, taken from reference TRBV5-1 and TRBJ2-5): KAGVTQTPRYLIKTRGQQVTLSCSPISGHRSVSWYQQTPGQGLQFLFEYFSETQRNKGNFPGRFSGRQFSNSRSEMNVSTLELGDSALYLCASSLGQGMGETQYFGPGTRLLVL.

CDR3 protein: CASSIVGETEAFF. The CDR3 DNA reads as TGTGCCAGTAGTATTGTCGGGGAGACTGAAGCTTTCTTT. The chain combines TRBV19 with TRBJ1-1; D is unresolved. V was trimmed by 3 bases and J by 5 bases, leaving 10 bases between them. Germline V gene lookup returns CDR1 LNHDA and CDR2 SQIVND (reference sequence). CDR3 length: 13 amino acids. The variable domain in full, with the rest retrieved from reference TRBV19 and TRBJ1-1, is DGGITQSPKYLFRKEGQNVTLSCEQNLNHDAMYWYRQDPGQGLRLIYYSQIVNDFQKGDIAEGYSVSREKKESFPLTVTSAQKNPTAFYLCASSIVGETEAFFGQGTRLTVV.

V usage is TRBV28 and J usage is TRBJ1-3; D remains unclear. CDR1 is MDHEN and CDR2 is SYDVKM in the germline V gene. V was trimmed by 2 bases and J by 2 bases, leaving 7 bases between them. CDR3 length: 14 amino acids. CDR3 nucleotide sequence: TGTGCCAGCAGTTTAGGGAGCGCTGGAAACACCATATATTTT. It codes for CASSLGSAGNTIYF.